This is a list of T cell receptor beta chains from one sample in a study of graft-versus-host responses after intestinal transplantation. The protocol was immunoSEQ multiplex PCR, while the TCRdb copy is restricted to in-frame clones and leaves out a portion. Of tens of thousands of clones in the sample, approximately 92% were seen once. For these receptors, no antigen is known. The specimen comprised unstimulated CD4+ T cells sorted from spleen or lymph node cells, sampled before intestinal transplant. The receptors shown here come from a human donor who received an intestinal transplant. Both conserved end residues are trimmed from each CDR3. D genes are given only for firm matches.

>TRBV9|-
ASSARTFSYKQY
>TRBV19|TRBD2
ASSMRGLAANNEQF
>TRBV18|TRBD1
ASSPGTGAIYEQY
>TRBV29-1|-
SVEGQYTEAF
>TRBV5-4|-
ASSSLTAVSYNEQF
>TRBV25-1|TRBD1
ASSGAGTGKETQY
>TRBV6-1|-
ASSEGPSTNEKLF
>TRBV29-1|TRBD2
SVGRFSSGSIPYEQY
>TRBV7-6|TRBD2
ASSSITGTSGFMNEQF
>TRBV10-3|TRBD1
AIRPDREGGYT
>TRBV5-1|TRBD1
ASSFIQGSPMNTEAF
>TRBV5-1|TRBD1
ASTRTGDNSPLH
>TRBV10-3|TRBD2
ATGTSPDTQY